This T cell receptor beta chain was identified during a study of cytomegalovirus exposure and HLA in healthy donors. Study-level results: The study recorded about 150 TCR beta chains that were cytomegalovirus-associated. Among TCR beta chains of equal frequency, HLA-associated ones were more clonally expanded in a later analysis. The authors later linked a missense DCLRE1C variant to TCR beta V- and J-gene trimming.

This clone was recorded once. Antigen unknown. The V gene end was trimmed by 3 bases and the J gene end by 7 bases; junction bases not matched to a gene: 8. From germline, CDR1 is SGHDN and CDR2 FVKESK. The CDR3 has 16 amino acids. The PCR employed 60 Vbeta primers together with 13 Jbeta primers. TCRdb's table, derived via immunoSEQ multiplex PCR, lists solely in-frame clones and lacks some. The repertoire includes some 130,000 clones, roughly 80% of them detected once, and approximately 3.4% sits in the top ten. The chain has TRBV14 and TRBJ2-2; 10 positions match TRBD1. The origin of this receptor is a man aged 40-49 years in good health and CMV-seronegative. Sequencing input: PBMCs. The DNA for the CDR3 is TGTGCCAGCAGCCAGGGACAGGGGCTGATACGCGGGGAGCTGTTTTTT. Its protein product is CASSQGQGLIRGELFF. The variable domain in full, with the rest retrieved from reference TRBV14 and TRBJ2-2, is EAGVTQFPSHSVIEKGQTVTLRCDPISGHDNLYWYRRVMGKEIKFLLHFVKESKQDESGMPNNRFLAERTGGTYSTLKVQPAELEDSGVYFCASSQGQGLIRGELFFGEGSRLTVL.